The 16 T cell receptor beta chains reported below all come from one sample, sequenced in a study of spatial heterogeneity in lung cancer (dated by TCRdb to between 2018 and 2020). The label giving this sample's time point can be read as: sample taken at primary tumor resection. For TCR sequencing, whole RNA was extracted from tumor and nontumor lung tissue, or from cryopreserved PBMC samples, and no cell sorting was done. The library relied on 5' RACE. The sample was run on a NextSeq 500. TCRdb's own reprocessing of the public reads used fastp at Q25 and MiXCR and kept productive beta chains. All rows with the same CDR3 protein become a single entry with the most common DNA and genes. The sample profile shows some 100,000 distinct CDR3 sequences; around 8.6% of them were found once. The top ten constitute 6.9% of the sample. This sample comprised PBMCs, obtained at surgery. Receptor source: a male donor with early-stage non-small cell lung cancer.

The gene calls are TRBV20-1 and TRBJ2-7, with 7 bases identical to TRBD1. The ends lost 2 bases at V and 4 bases at J; junction bases unmatched: 5. The CDR3 spans 13 residues. Germline CDR1 DFQATT, CDR2 SNEGSKA (reference sequence). Written as DNA, the CDR3 is TGCAGTGCTAGACCCGGGACAGCGTACGAGCAGTACTTC. Protein: CSARPGTAYEQYF.

The rearrangement links TRBV28 to TRBJ1-5; TRBD1 matches at 7 bases. The length of the CDR3 is 14 residues. J gave up 4 bases and V 7 bases, and 7 bases lay outside the gene matches. CDR1 MDHEN and CDR2 SYDVKM come from the germline V gene. The DNA for the CDR3 is TGTGCCAGCATCCAACAGGGGACGAATCAGCCCCAGCATTTT. Protein: CASIQQGTNQPQHF.

Written as DNA, the CDR3 is TGTGCCATCAGTGAAACTCCACCAGACTCTGGGGCCAACGTCCTGACTTTC. Its translation is CAISETPPDSGANVLTF. This chain links TRBV10-3 with TRBJ2-6; the D is unclear. V lost 3 bases and J 0 bases, leaving 12 bases between the germline ends. The CDR3 is made up of 17 amino acids. Germline loops: CDR1 ENHRY, CDR2 SYGVKD.

The chain combines TRBV20-1 with TRBJ2-2; D gene uncertain. CDR1 and CDR2 from the germline V gene are DFQATT and SNEGSKA (reference sequence). V was clipped by 0 bases and J by 3 bases, with 2 bases between them. This CDR3 spans 12 amino acids. This CDR3 is CSARDDTGELFF. CDR3 nucleotides: TGCAGTGCTAGAGATGACACCGGGGAGCTGTTTTTT.

This clonotype showed up many times. V usage is TRBV9 and J usage is TRBJ2-1; D unclear. The length of the CDR3 is 13 residues. The V end was cut by 1 base, the J end by 7 bases, with 9 bases between. The germline CDR1 and CDR2 sequences are SGDLS and YYNGEE. Here the CDR3 DNA reads TGTGCCAGCAGCGTAAGTCCTGGAAATGAGCAGTTCTTC. Protein sequence: CASSVSPGNEQFF.

This clonotype showed up just a few times. The DNA of the CDR3 is TGTGCCAGCGCTAGGCCGGGAAACTATGGCTACACCTTC. This codes for CASARPGNYGYTF. The chain has TRBV6-6 and TRBJ1-2; D remains unclear. Looked up from germline, CDR1 is MNHNY and CDR2 is SVGAGI (reference sequence). Trimming took off 8 bases at V and 2 bases at J, with 12 bases between the two ends. The CDR3 has 13 residues.

This clonotype occurred many times. The chain carries TRBV2 and TRBJ2-3; TRBD2 is a possible D gene (6 bases). V lost 6 bases, J lost 3 bases, and 7 bases lay in between. CDR3 size: 12 residues. The germline CDR1 and CDR2 sequences are SNHLY and FYNNEI. CDR3 nucleotides: TGTGCCAGCAGGGGACTGACAGATACGCAGTATTTT. Protein: CASRGLTDTQYF.

This clonotype was counted between two and nine times. The chain recombines TRBV19 with TRBJ2-1; TRBD2 matches at 16 bases. Trimming took 5 bases from V and 7 from J; bases not matched to a gene: 5. In germline, CDR1 is LNHDA, CDR2 SQIVND (reference sequence). The CDR3 has 16 amino acids. CDR3 nucleotides: TGTGCCAGTAGTCGCGCGGGACTAGCGGGGGGGAATGAGCAGTTCTTC. Its protein product is CASSRAGLAGGNEQFF.

Many counts were recorded for this clonotype. The chain combines TRBV7-3 with TRBJ1-2; no firm D call. CDR1 and CDR2 from the germline V gene are SGHTA and FQGTGA. The CDR3 spans 12 residues. V was cut by 2 bases and J by 6 bases, with 7 bases left in between. For the CDR3, the DNA is TGTGCCAGCAGCTTACCAGGCGATGGCTACACCTTC. Protein sequence: CASSLPGDGYTF.

This clonotype came up many times. The rearrangement links TRBV21-1 to TRBJ2-7; no check of the table's D call, TRBD2, against the DNA was made. TRBV21-1 is a pseudogene segment. This CDR3 spans 15 amino acids. The CDR3 region is CASSKKAWTHYEQYF. For the CDR3, the DNA is TGTGCCAGCAGCAAAAAAGCGTGGACTCACTACGAGCAGTACTTC.

The chain uses TRBV20-1 and TRBJ2-7, with D hard to call. Germline V gives CDR1 DFQATT, CDR2 SNEGSKA (reference sequence). The CDR3 loop spans 11 amino acids. V was shortened by 6 bases and J by 7 bases, with 13 bases between the two germline ends. The CDR3 protein is CSAPRLGEQYF. CDR3 bases: TGCAGTGCCCCCCGGCTGGGGGAGCAGTACTTC.

This clonotype came up many times. The chain joins TRBV5-1 to TRBJ1-2, with TRBD1 matching 8 bases. The CDR3 consists of 13 residues. Looked up from germline, CDR1 is SGHRS and CDR2 is YFSETQ. J gave up 8 bases and V 1 base, and 4 bases lay outside the gene matches. The CDR3 reads CASSLRQGTGYTF. The CDR3 DNA reads TGCGCCAGCAGCTTGAGACAGGGGACGGGCTACACCTTC.

There are many counts of this clonotype. This rearrangement joins TRBV4-3 to TRBJ2-6; D possibly corresponds to TRBD2 (5 bases). CDR1 is LGHNA and CDR2 is YSLEER in the germline V gene. V was cut by 1 base and J by 4 bases, with 8 bases left in between. There are 15 residues in the CDR3. The CDR3 region has the DNA TGCGCCAGCAGCCAAGTCGGGAACGGGGCCAACGTCCTGACTTTC. It specifies CASSQVGNGANVLTF.

V gene TRBV9 combines with J gene TRBJ1-4; TRBD1 is a possible D gene (6 bases). Germline CDR1 and CDR2: SGDLS and YYNGEE. V was cut by 2 bases and J by 5 bases, with 13 bases left in between. The CDR3 extends over 15 amino acids. CDR3 loop: CASSVSGAANEKLFF. CDR3 DNA sequence: TGTGCCAGCAGCGTCTCAGGGGCCGCGAATGAAAAACTGTTTTTT.

This chain joins TRBV29-1 and TRBJ2-1; 11 nucleotides agree with TRBD2. Germline loops: CDR1 SQVTM, CDR2 ANQGSEA. CDR3 length: 16 amino acids. Trimming at V came to 0 bases and at J to 8 bases, leaving 9 bases not matched to a gene. CDR3 DNA sequence: TGCAGCGTTGAAGATTCGACTAGCGGGAAGATCTATGAGCAGTTCTTC. It encodes CSVEDSTSGKIYEQFF.

This clonotype has at least ten counts. This chain links TRBV7-3 with TRBJ2-1; 9 nucleotides line up with TRBD2. Per the germline V gene, CDR1 is SGHTA and CDR2 is FQGTGA. This CDR3 region has 15 residues. V shed 6 bases, J shed 5 bases, and the junction held 8 bases outside the gene matches. In DNA form, the CDR3 reads TGTGCCAGCAGGAAACGACTAGCGGACCACAATGAGCAGTTCTTC. Its translation: CASRKRLADHNEQFF.